Presented here are 6 T cell receptor beta chains from one specimen sequenced in a study of blood T cell repertoires in COVID-19. This table comes from immunoSEQ multiplex PCR, and its TCRdb copy is limited to in-frame clones, with some not included. The sample contains around 330,000 clones, less than 85% of which appear only once. Sequenced: PBMCs or T cells enriched from blood (not recorded which). The receptors originated from a young woman who had been exposed to COVID-19.

This chain connects TRBV6-1 to TRBJ1-1; no clear D gene. CDR3 length equals 18 residues. Germline loops: CDR1 MNHNS, CDR2 SASEGT. Trimming left V 0 bases short and J 1 base short, with 18 bases between. CDR3 in DNA: TGTGCCAGCAGTGAAGCTGACCCCTACGTACTATCGAACACTGAAGCTTTCTTT. Translation gives CASSEADPYVLSNTEAFF.

J is TRBJ1-1 and V is TRBV2, with 9 bases lining up with TRBD1. CDR1 SNHLY and CDR2 FYNNEI come from the germline V gene. This CDR3 has 13 amino acids. V trimming: 1 base; J trimming: 7 bases; junction bases outside the gene matches: 1. CDR3 region: CASSEGTGVEAFF. The CDR3, as DNA: TGTGCCAGCAGTGAAGGGACAGGGGTTGAAGCTTTCTTT.

The chain links TRBV6-5 to TRBJ2-2, with TRBD1 identical over 7 bases. Germline CDR1 is MNHEY and CDR2 is SVGAGI. V lost 4 bases and J lost 7; bases outside the gene matches: 9. This CDR3 region has 15 residues. CDR3 sequence (DNA): TGTGCCAGCAGTTCGCAGGGGGTTGTTATCGGGGAGCTGTTTTTT. Residues: CASSSQGVVIGELFF.

This clone was observed a handful of times. The rearrangement uses TRBV28 and TRBJ1-4, with D unclear. CDR3 size: 13 residues. The germline V gene has CDR1 MDHEN and CDR2 SYDVKM. V was trimmed by 7 bases and J by 8 bases, leaving 14 bases between them. CDR3 in DNA: TGTGCCAGCATGGTGAGGGTTGGGGAAAAACTGTTTTTT. Protein sequence: CASMVRVGEKLFF.

This clone was counted between two and nine times. This chain connects TRBV14 to TRBJ1-2, with 9 nucleotides matching TRBD1. Trimming took 4 bases from V and 3 from J; bases not matched to a gene: 15. CDR1 is SGHDN, CDR2 FVKESK, per germline. The CDR3 length is 18 residues. CDR3 DNA sequence: TGTGCCAGCAGCCGACGGACAGGGGATTCGAGGGAGGACTATGGCTACACCTTC. Amino acids: CASSRRTGDSREDYGYTF.

The chain combines TRBV21-1 with TRBJ1-5; TRBD1 is taken as the D call from the table, unchecked against the DNA. TRBV21-1 is classified as a pseudogene. The CDR3 loop spans 22 amino acids. This CDR3 reads CASSKEANSLRDSPKRNQPQHF. Here the CDR3 DNA reads TGTGCCAGCAGCAAAGAGGCAAACTCGCTGAGGGACAGCCCTAAGAGGAATCAGCCCCAGCATTTT.